The 20 T cell receptor beta chains below were found in one sample sequenced in a study of a mutant IDH1 vaccine in newly diagnosed glioma. Their cognate antigens are unknown. This sample's time point: week 5, during vaccination. The vaccine gave 300 ug of a 20-mer mutant IDH1 peptide subcutaneously per dose. The protocol was immunoSEQ multiplex PCR, while the TCRdb copy is restricted to in-frame clones and leaves out a portion. This table has some 51,000 clones, over 75% appearing once. Sequenced here: PBMCs, sampled from a glioma patient whose treatment included an IDH1 peptide vaccine. These receptors originate from a woman between 35 and 50 years old with glioma.

The chain uses TRBV6-4 and TRBJ1-5; no firm D call. This CDR3 spans 15 amino acids. Looked up from germline, CDR1 is MRHNA and CDR2 is SNTAGT. V was cut by 5 bases and J by 0 bases, with 11 bases left in between. The CDR3 DNA reads as TGTGCCAGCAGTCCGGACGGCAGTAGCAATCAGCCCCAGCATTTT. It encodes CASSPDGSSNQPQHF.

The J gene is TRBJ2-3, the V gene TRBV27; 12 bases are shared with TRBD2. CDR1 and CDR2 from the germline V gene are MNHEY and SMNVEV (reference sequence). This CDR3 region has 17 residues. V lost 2 bases, J lost 3 bases, and 6 bases stayed unmatched. The CDR3, as DNA: TGTGCCAGCAGTTTAAATCTAGCGGGGGGGAGGACAGATACGCAGTATTTT. This encodes CASSLNLAGGRTDTQYF.

The chain uses TRBV6-5 and TRBJ1-3; the D is unclear. This CDR3 region has 14 residues. The V end was cut by 5 bases, the J end by 0 bases, with 8 bases between. From germline, CDR1 is MNHEY and CDR2 SVGAGI. CDR3: CASSPDHSGNTIYF. The DNA of the CDR3 is TGTGCCAGCAGTCCCGACCACTCTGGAAACACCATATATTTT.

In this sample, this clone turned up once. V is TRBV19 and J is TRBJ1-2, with TRBD1 matching 7 bases. This CDR3 comprises 15 residues. Germline V gives CDR1 LNHDA, CDR2 SQIVND (reference sequence). V gave up 4 bases and J gave up 1 base; unmatched junction bases: 6. The chain's CDR3 is CASSNRGNINYGYTF. The CDR3 coding sequence is TGTGCCAGTAGTAACAGGGGAAACATTAACTATGGCTACACCTTC. The full variable domain, its missing parts supplied by reference TRBV19 and TRBJ1-2, is DGGITQSPKYLFRKEGQNVTLSCEQNLNHDAMYWYRQDPGQGLRLIYYSQIVNDFQKGDIAEGYSVSREKKESFPLTVTSAQKNPTAFYLCASSNRGNINYGYTFGSGTRLTVV.

This clone was seen a single time. The chain is built from TRBV30 and TRBJ1-2, with D possibly being TRBD1 (5 bases). The CDR3 contains 14 residues. Trimming took off 0 bases at V and 6 bases at J, with 14 bases between the two ends. In germline, CDR1 is GTSNPN, CDR2 SVGIG (reference sequence). In nucleotides, the CDR3 is TGTGCCTGGAGTGTATATCAGGGAAGAGATGGCTACACCTTC. It is translated as CAWSVYQGRDGYTF. The whole variable domain, filled in from reference TRBV30 and TRBJ1-2, reads SQTIHQWPATLVQPVGSPLSLECTVEGTSNPNLYWYRQAAGRGLQLLFYSVGIGQISSEVPQNLSASRPQDRQFILSSKKLLLSDSGFYLCAWSVYQGRDGYTFGSGTRLTVV.

DNA of the CDR3: TGTGCCAGCACCGACAGAGGCTATGGCTACACCTTC. Translating gives CASTDRGYGYTF. V and J are TRBV7-9 and TRBJ1-2, with D perhaps TRBD1 (5 bases). Deletions cut 7 bases from V and 4 bases from J, with 10 bases between. The CDR3 is made up of 12 amino acids. CDR1 and CDR2 (germline): SEHNR, FQNEAQ (reference sequence).

The CDR3 sequence: CASSVPGASYEQYF. Written as DNA, the CDR3 is TGTGCCAGCAGCGTACCCGGGGCCTCCTACGAGCAGTACTTC. The V gene is TRBV11-2, the J gene TRBJ2-7, with D possibly called TRBD1 or TRBD2 (5 bases each). The CDR3 covers 14 residues. Trimming took off 5 bases at V and 0 bases at J, with 11 bases between the two ends. The germline V gene encodes CDR1 SGHAT and CDR2 FQNNGV.

The chain links TRBV27 to TRBJ1-5, with D maybe TRBD1 (5 bases). CDR3 length equals 12 residues. V lost 5 bases and J lost 5, with 7 bases in between. Germline loops: CDR1 MNHEY, CDR2 SMNVEV (reference sequence). CDR3 sequence reads: CASSGGDQPQHF. For the CDR3, the DNA is TGTGCCAGCAGTGGGGGGGATCAGCCCCAGCATTTT.

The chain couples TRBV4-3 to TRBJ2-3; D ambiguous. The germline V and J ends were trimmed by 4 bases and 2 bases, with 10 bases remaining between them. Looked up from germline, CDR1 is LGHNA and CDR2 is YSLEER. This CDR3 is 14 amino acids long. In nucleotides, the CDR3 is TGCGCCAGCAGCCCGGATTCCTACACAGATACGCAGTATTTT. It yields the protein CASSPDSYTDTQYF.

This chain links TRBV7-2 with TRBJ1-1, with D unresolved. V lost 2 bases, J lost 4 bases, and 14 bases lay in between. CDR3 size: 15 residues. Germline assignment: CDR1 SGHTA and CDR2 FQGNSA. CDR3 bases: TGTGCCAGCAGCTTAATCGGAGGGTTGGGCACTGAAGCTTTCTTT. Translating gives CASSLIGGLGTEAFF.

J is TRBJ2-4 and V is TRBV2; no clear D gene. The CDR3 is 13 residues long. Trimming took 3 bases from V and 8 from J, leaving 11 bases between them. Germline values: CDR1 SNHLY, CDR2 FYNNEI. The CDR3 spells CASSDGRADIQYF. CDR3 DNA sequence: TGTGCCAGCAGTGATGGTAGGGCCGACATTCAGTACTTC.

This clone occurred a few times. The J gene is TRBJ1-2, the V gene TRBV5-5; the D gene is possibly TRBD1 (5 bases). The CDR3 loop spans 14 amino acids. Trimming stripped 0 bases from V and 8 bases from J, with 14 bases between. Germline CDR1 is SGHKS and CDR2 is YYEKEE (reference sequence). CDR3 in amino acids: CASSLVSGSEGYTF. The DNA of the CDR3 is TGTGCCAGCAGCTTGGTCTCAGGGAGCGAAGGCTACACCTTC.

This rearrangement joins TRBV13 to TRBJ1-2, with a tentative D call TRBD1 (5 bases). Trimming shortened V by 2 bases and J by 8 bases, and 21 bases separated the two germline ends. Germline CDR1 is PRHDT and CDR2 is FYEKMQ (reference sequence). The CDR3 runs 16 residues. DNA for the CDR3: TGTGCCAGCAGCTTATACCAGGAGGGGTTGAGGTACGGCTACACCTTC. It specifies CASSLYQEGLRYGYTF.

CDR3 bases: TGTGCCAGCAGCTTTACAGGGACAGATACGCAGTATTTT. This translates into CASSFTGTDTQYF. The V gene is TRBV7-2, the J gene TRBJ2-3, with D maybe TRBD1 (6 bases). Germline-derived CDR1 and CDR2 are SGHTA and FQGNSA. Trimming took 3 bases from V and 3 from J, leaving 7 bases between them. The CDR3 contains 13 residues.

This rearrangement joins TRBV6-5 to TRBJ1-2, with 8 positions matching TRBD1. V dropped 7 bases and J dropped 3; count of bases not matched to a gene: 1. In germline, CDR1 is MNHEY, CDR2 SVGAGI. CDR3 length: 12 amino acids. The chain's CDR3 is CASKDRDYGYTF. The CDR3 nucleotides are TGTGCCAGCAAGGACAGGGACTATGGCTACACCTTC.

The CDR3 spells CASSPFRAEGGELFF. In DNA, the CDR3 is TGTGCCAGCAGTCCTTTCCGGGCCGAGGGCGGGGAGCTGTTTTTT. This sequence joins TRBV2 and TRBJ2-2, with D perhaps matching TRBD2 (5 bases). Trimming removed 5 bases from V and 7 bases from J, with 17 bases in between. This CDR3 is 15 amino acids long. Germline CDR1 reads SNHLY; CDR2 reads FYNNEI. Based on the CDR3 plus reference TRBV2 and TRBJ2-2, the full variable domain is EPEVTQTPSHQVTQMGQEVILRCVPISNHLYFYWYRQILGQKVEFLVSFYNNEISEKSEIFDDQFSVERPDGSNFTLKIRSTKLEDSAMYFCASSPFRAEGGELFFGEGSRLTVL.

The chain is built from TRBV10-1 and TRBJ2-3, with 7 bases that match TRBD2. Trimming cost V 0 bases and J 0 bases; bases outside gene matches: 6. CDR1 and CDR2 (germline): WNHNN, SYGVQD (reference sequence). The CDR3 runs to 17 residues. As DNA, the CDR3 is TGCGCCAGCAGTGAGTCGGCTAGCGGTGCTAGCACAGATACGCAGTATTTT. Its translation is CASSESASGASTDTQYF.

The chain couples TRBV19 to TRBJ1-1, with 8 bases identical to TRBD1. This CDR3 region has 13 residues. V was clipped by 4 bases and J by 8 bases; unmatched bases: 6. Germline V lookup: CDR1 LNHDA, CDR2 SQIVND (reference sequence). CDR3 in DNA: TGTGCCAGTAGTACCTACAGGGGGTTGGAAGCTTTCTTT. Translation: CASSTYRGLEAFF.

The rearrangement uses TRBV5-4 and TRBJ2-2; D remains unclear. This CDR3 region has 14 residues. Germline V gene lookup returns CDR1 SGHNT and CDR2 YYREEE (reference sequence). Between the trimmed V and J ends, which lost 0 bases and 3 bases, there was a span of 6 bases. CDR3 nucleotide sequence: TGTGCCAGCAGCTTGGACAGCTACACCGGGGAGCTGTTTTTT. Translated, it gives CASSLDSYTGELFF.

The V and J genes are TRBV14 and TRBJ1-1, with 8 bases fitting TRBD1. Trimming at V came to 4 bases and at J to 4 bases, leaving 14 bases not matched to a gene. The V gene's germline CDR1 is SGHDN and CDR2 FVKESK. There are 17 residues in the CDR3. For the CDR3, the DNA is TGTGCCAGCAGCCCGGGGCACAGGGGGGGAGGACGCACTGAAGCTTTCTTT. This translates into CASSPGHRGGGRTEAFF.